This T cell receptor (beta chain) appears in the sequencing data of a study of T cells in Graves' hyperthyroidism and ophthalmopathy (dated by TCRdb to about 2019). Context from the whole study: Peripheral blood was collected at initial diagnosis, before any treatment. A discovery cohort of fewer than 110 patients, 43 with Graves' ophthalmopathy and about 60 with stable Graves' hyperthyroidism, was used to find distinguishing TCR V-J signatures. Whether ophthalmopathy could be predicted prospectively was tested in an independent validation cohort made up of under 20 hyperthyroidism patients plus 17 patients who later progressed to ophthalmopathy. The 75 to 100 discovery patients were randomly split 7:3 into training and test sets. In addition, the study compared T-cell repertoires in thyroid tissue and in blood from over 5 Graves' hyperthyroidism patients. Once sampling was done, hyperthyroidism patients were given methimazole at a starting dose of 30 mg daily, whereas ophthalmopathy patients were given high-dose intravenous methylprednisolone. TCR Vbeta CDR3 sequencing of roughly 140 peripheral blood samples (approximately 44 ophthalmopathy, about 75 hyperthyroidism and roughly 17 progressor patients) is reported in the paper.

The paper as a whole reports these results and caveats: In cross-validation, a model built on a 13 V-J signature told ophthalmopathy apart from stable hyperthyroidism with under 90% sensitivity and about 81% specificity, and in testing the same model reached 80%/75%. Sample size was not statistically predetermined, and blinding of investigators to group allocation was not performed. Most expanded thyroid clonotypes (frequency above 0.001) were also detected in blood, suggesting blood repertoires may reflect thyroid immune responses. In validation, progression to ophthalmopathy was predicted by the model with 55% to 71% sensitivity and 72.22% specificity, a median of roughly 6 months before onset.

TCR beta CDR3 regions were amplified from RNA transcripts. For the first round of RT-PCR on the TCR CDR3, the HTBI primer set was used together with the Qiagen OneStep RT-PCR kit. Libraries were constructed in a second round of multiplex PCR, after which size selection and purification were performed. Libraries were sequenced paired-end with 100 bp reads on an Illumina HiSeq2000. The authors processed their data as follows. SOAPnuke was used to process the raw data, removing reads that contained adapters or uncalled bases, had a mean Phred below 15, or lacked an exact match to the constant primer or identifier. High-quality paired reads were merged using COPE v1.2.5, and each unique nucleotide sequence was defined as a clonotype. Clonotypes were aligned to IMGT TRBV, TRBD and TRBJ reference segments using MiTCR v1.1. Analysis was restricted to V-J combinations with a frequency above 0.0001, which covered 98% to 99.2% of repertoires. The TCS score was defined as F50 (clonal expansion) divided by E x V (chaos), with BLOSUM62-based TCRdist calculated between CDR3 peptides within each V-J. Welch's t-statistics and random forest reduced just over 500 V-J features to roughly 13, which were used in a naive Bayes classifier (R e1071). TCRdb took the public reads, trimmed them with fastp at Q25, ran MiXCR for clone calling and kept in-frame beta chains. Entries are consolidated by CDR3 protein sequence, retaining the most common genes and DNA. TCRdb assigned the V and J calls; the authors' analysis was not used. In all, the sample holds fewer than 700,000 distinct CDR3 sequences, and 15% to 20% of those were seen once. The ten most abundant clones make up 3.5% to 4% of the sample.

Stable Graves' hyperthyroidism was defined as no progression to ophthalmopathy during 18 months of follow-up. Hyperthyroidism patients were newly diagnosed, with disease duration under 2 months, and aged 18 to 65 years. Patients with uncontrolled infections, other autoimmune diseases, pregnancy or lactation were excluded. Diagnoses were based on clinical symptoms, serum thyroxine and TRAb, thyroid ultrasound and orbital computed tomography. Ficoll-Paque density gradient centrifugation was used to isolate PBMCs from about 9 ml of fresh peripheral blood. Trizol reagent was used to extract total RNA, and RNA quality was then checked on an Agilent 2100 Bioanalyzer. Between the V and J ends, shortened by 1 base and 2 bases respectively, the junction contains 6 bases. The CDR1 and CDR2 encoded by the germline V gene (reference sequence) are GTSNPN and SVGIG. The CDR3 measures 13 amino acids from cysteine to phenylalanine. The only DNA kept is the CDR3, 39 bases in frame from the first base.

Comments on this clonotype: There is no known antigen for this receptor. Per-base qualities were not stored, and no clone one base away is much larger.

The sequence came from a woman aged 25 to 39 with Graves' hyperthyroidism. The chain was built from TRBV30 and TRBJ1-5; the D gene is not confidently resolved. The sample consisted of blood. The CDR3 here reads CAWSAQGNQPQHF. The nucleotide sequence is TGTGCCTGGAGTGCCCAGGGCAATCAGCCCCAGCATTTT.